Listed here are 14 T cell receptor beta chains from one sample, sequenced in a study of blood T cell repertoires in COVID-19. Some clones are missing from TCRdb's copy, which holds only in-frame ones; the method was immunoSEQ multiplex PCR. The repertoire holds under 250,000 clones, with about nine tenths as singletons. The sequenced sample consisted of PBMCs or T cells enriched from blood (not recorded which). The receptors were gathered from a woman in her thirties with acute COVID-19.

The V call is TRBV18, the J call TRBJ1-4; D gene uncertain. Germline V gene data show CDR1 as KGHSH and CDR2 as LQKENI. V was pared by 3 bases and J by 5 bases, with 16 bases between. CDR3 length: 16 amino acids. The CDR3 region is CASSPRNPNTNEKLFF. CDR3 bases: TGTGCCAGCTCACCTCGCAACCCAAACACGAATGAAAAACTGTTTTTT.

The gene calls are TRBV28 and TRBJ2-1, with a possible D match to TRBD2 (6 bases). V lost 3 bases, J lost 0 bases, and 15 bases lay in between. CDR3 length: 17 residues. The germline V gene has CDR1 MDHEN and CDR2 SYDVKM. The DNA of the CDR3 is TGTGCCAGCAGTTTTTACTCTCGGGGGAGCTCCTACAATGAGCAGTTCTTC. This sequence encodes CASSFYSRGSSYNEQFF.

V is TRBV6-1 and J is TRBJ2-7; D is perhaps TRBD1 (6 bases). The CDR3 spans 15 residues. Germline V gene sequence: CDR1 MNHNS, CDR2 SASEGT. Trimming took 1 base from V and 2 from J, leaving 12 bases between them. CDR3 in amino acids: CASSEVAGATYEQYF. CDR3 coding DNA: TGTGCCAGCAGTGAAGTGGCAGGGGCAACCTACGAGCAGTACTTC.

The rearrangement joins TRBV6-5 to TRBJ1-3; TRBD1 aligns across 10 bases. The ends lost 2 bases at V and 0 bases at J; junction bases unmatched: 1. This CDR3 is built from 16 residues. Per germline, CDR1 MNHEY and CDR2 SVGAGI. The CDR3 spells CASSYDRGLSGNTIYF. CDR3 sequence (DNA): TGTGCCAGCAGTTACGACAGGGGGCTCTCTGGAAACACCATATATTTT.

This clone showed up just a few times. One junction end does not reproduce the germline sequence, and a read error may be involved. The chain employs TRBV12-3 or TRBV12-4 and TRBJ2-7; 10 bases fit TRBD1. The CDR3 is 11 amino acids. CDR3 residues: CASSYGTGAFF. The CDR3 DNA follows: TGTGCCAGCAGTTACGGGACAGGGGCCTTCTTC.

The chain has TRBV11-3 and TRBJ2-1; 8 bases align to TRBD1. V lost 5 bases to trimming and J lost 11 bases; unmatched junction nucleotides: 14. CDR1 is SGHNT and CDR2 is YENEEA in the germline V gene. The CDR3 has 15 residues. The CDR3 DNA sequence: TGTGCCAGCAGCCCTGGGACAGGAGTAGAGGGTCAGCAGTTCTTC. It is translated as CASSPGTGVEGQQFF.

The V and J genes are TRBV5-4 and TRBJ2-7, with 10 positions matching TRBD2. The ends lost 0 bases at V and 7 bases at J; junction bases unmatched: 13. The CDR3 sequence is 17 residues long. Germline CDR1 reads SGHNT; CDR2 reads YYREEE (reference sequence). The CDR3: CASSLAVVSGGAGEQYF. Here the CDR3 DNA reads TGTGCCAGCAGCTTGGCGGTCGTGAGCGGGGGGGCGGGTGAGCAGTACTTC. The full variable domain, completed using reference TRBV5-4 and TRBJ2-7, is ETGVTQSPTHLIKTRGQQVTLRCSSQSGHNTVSWYQQALGQGPQFIFQYYREEENGRGNFPPRFSGLQFPNYSSELNVNALELDDSALYLCASSLAVVSGGAGEQYFGPGTRLTVT.

The J gene is TRBJ2-7, the V gene TRBV6-1, with TRBD1 identical over 7 bases. The CDR3 is 16 residues long. V trimming: 0 bases; J trimming: 5 bases; junction bases outside the gene matches: 10. Germline lookup yields CDR1 MNHNS and CDR2 SASEGT. This CDR3 is CASSEAGSWDSDEQYF. In DNA form, the CDR3 reads TGTGCCAGCAGTGAAGCGGGCTCCTGGGACAGCGACGAGCAGTACTTC.

This clone was seen more than once but under ten times. The chain has TRBV27 and TRBJ1-5, with a tentative D call TRBD1 (6 bases). V lost 5 bases to trimming and J lost 3 bases, with 11 bases between them. The CDR3 covers 14 residues. The germline gives CDR1 MNHEY, CDR2 SMNVEV (reference sequence). The CDR3 protein is CASSRGGANQPQHF. The CDR3 nucleotides are TGTGCCAGCAGTAGGGGGGGGGCCAATCAGCCCCAGCATTTT.

This clone was seen a handful of times. The rearrangement uses TRBV6-5 and TRBJ1-6, with TRBD1 matching over 7 bases. The CDR3 loop spans 14 amino acids. V shed 5 bases, J shed 6 bases, and the junction held 4 bases outside the gene matches. Germline V gene sequence: CDR1 MNHEY, CDR2 SVGAGI. CDR3 DNA sequence: TGTGCCAGCAGTACAGGGGTTTCTAATTCACCCCTCCACTTT. Its protein is CASSTGVSNSPLHF.

This clone was recorded only once. The rearrangement uses TRBV14 and TRBJ1-2, with D perhaps TRBD1 (5 bases). The CDR3 runs to 16 residues. Germline CDR1 is SGHDN and CDR2 is FVKESK. V dropped 0 bases and J dropped 2 bases, with 13 bases sitting between them. CDR3 DNA: TGTGCCAGCAGCCAAGATTGGGGCGGCTCAAACTATGGCTACACCTTC. The encoded protein is CASSQDWGGSNYGYTF. Supplemented by reference TRBV14 and TRBJ1-2, the full variable domain reads EAGVTQFPSHSVIEKGQTVTLRCDPISGHDNLYWYRRVMGKEIKFLLHFVKESKQDESGMPNNRFLAERTGGTYSTLKVQPAELEDSGVYFCASSQDWGGSNYGYTFGSGTRLTVV.

CDR3 protein: CASSEALRSSSNEKLFF. Here the CDR3 DNA reads TGTGCCAGCAGTGAAGCGCTTCGGAGTTCGAGTAATGAAAAACTGTTTTTT. The V gene is TRBV6-1, the J gene TRBJ1-4; D not certain. This CDR3 has 17 amino acids. Germline V gene lookup returns CDR1 MNHNS and CDR2 SASEGT. The V gene lost 0 bases and the J gene lost 4 bases, with 15 bases spanning the gap.

The CDR3 DNA follows: TGTGCCACCAGTGGTACAGGGGACACCGGGGAGCTGTTTTTT. The encoded protein is CATSGTGDTGELFF. The chain is built from TRBV24-1 and TRBJ2-2, with 7 bases that match TRBD1. The length of the CDR3 is 14 residues. Losses at the gene ends were 5 bases for V and 3 bases for J; bases not matched to a gene: 2. Germline-derived CDR1 and CDR2 are KGHDR and SFDVKD.

V and J are TRBV9 and TRBJ2-3; 7 bases line up with TRBD1. The CDR3 is made up of 15 amino acids. V was pared by 1 base and J by 3 bases, with 5 bases of the junction left unmatched. Germline values: CDR1 SGDLS, CDR2 YYNGEE. The DNA for the CDR3 is TGTGCCAGCAGCGTAAGACAGGGTTTTACAGATACGCAGTATTTT. It yields the protein CASSVRQGFTDTQYF.